This T cell receptor (beta chain) derives from a study of blood T cell repertoires in COVID-19. The overall study: The United States, Italy and Spain were the sources of the acute and convalescent COVID-19 samples. The cDNA or gDNA used as material had been derived from T cells, B-cell-depleted T cells, or PBMCs.

Unmatched junction bases numbered 3, after V lost 0 bases and J lost 2 bases. In germline, CDR1 is MNHNY, CDR2 SVGAGI (reference sequence). This CDR3 region has 15 residues. Original data processing: From reference gene primer amplification, estimates of nucleated cell counts were derived. TCRdb keeps only in-frame clones here, not all; method: immunoSEQ multiplex PCR. That table furnishes V, J and clone size, whereas the DNA furnished D and trimming. Seen here are about 240,000 clones, roughly 79% observed once, and the top ten hold 6.5% to 9%. The Seattle patients joined while their infection was active and were tracked longitudinally afterward.

Sequencing used peripheral blood. The chain is built from TRBV6-6 and TRBJ1-1; 7 bases match TRBD1. This TCR was recovered from a woman of 80 years or more with COVID-19, enrolled during active disease. In DNA form, the CDR3 reads TGTGCCAGCAGTTACTCACAGGGGCGCAACACTGAAGCTTTCTTT. It yields the protein CASSYSQGRNTEAFF.